Described below is a single TCR beta chain sequence and its context. The antigen is not known. Starting from roughly 0.55 ug of total RNA, TCR libraries were made with linear amplification. Study processing details: Sequencing covered fewer than 85,000 rearranged alpha-chain transcripts across 5 healthy donors. Using its own MiXCR run on the reads, TCRdb lists one record per CDR3 protein. It is TCRdb's table, rather than the study itself, that gives the V and J calls and clone size. The sample contains about 180,000 distinct CDR3 sequences, about 74% of which appear only once. These data are taken from a study of healthy donors' naive CD4 and CD8 T cells. For the study at large: Donors came from three age groups: 20-25, 40-50 and 60-70 years. A new alpha primer set targeted every functional IMGT alpha variant.

Germline V lookup: CDR1 LNHDA, CDR2 SQIVND (reference sequence). The CDR3 consists of 12 residues. The V gene lost 7 bases and the J gene lost 4 bases, with 10 bases spanning the gap. Study conclusions and caveats: A reported CD4+/CD8+ bias affected most V and J genes in naive cells.

The V gene is TRBV19, the J gene TRBJ1-2; tentative D call: TRBD1 (6 bases). The sequencing sample was made of naive CD4+ and CD8+ T cells sorted from blood, pooled from several donors. The TCR was taken from a pool of human donors in good health; the sample pools cells from several healthy donors. The CDR3 DNA is TGTGCCAGTATGAAACAGGGCTATGGCTACACCTTC. This sequence encodes CASMKQGYGYTF.